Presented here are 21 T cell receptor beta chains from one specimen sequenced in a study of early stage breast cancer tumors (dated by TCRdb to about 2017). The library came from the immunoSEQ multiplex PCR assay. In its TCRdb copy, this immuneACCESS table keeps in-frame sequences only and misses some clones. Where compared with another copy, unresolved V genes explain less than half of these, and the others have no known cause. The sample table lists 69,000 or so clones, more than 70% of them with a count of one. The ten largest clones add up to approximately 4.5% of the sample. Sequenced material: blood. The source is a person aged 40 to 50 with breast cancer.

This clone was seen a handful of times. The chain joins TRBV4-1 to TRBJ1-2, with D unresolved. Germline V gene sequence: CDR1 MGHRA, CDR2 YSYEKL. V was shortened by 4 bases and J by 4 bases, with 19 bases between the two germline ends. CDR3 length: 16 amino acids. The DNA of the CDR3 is TGCGCCAGCAGCCTCATACTGGGGTCGTTGACCTATGGCTACACCTTC. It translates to CASSLILGSLTYGYTF.

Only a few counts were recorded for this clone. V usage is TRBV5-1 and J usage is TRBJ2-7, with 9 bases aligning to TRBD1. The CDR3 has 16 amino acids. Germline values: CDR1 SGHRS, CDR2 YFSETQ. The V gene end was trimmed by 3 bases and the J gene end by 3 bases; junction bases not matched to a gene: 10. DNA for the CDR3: TGCGCCAGCAGCTCGGGCCACCCGGGACAGGGCTACGAGCAGTACTTC. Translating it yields CASSSGHPGQGYEQYF.

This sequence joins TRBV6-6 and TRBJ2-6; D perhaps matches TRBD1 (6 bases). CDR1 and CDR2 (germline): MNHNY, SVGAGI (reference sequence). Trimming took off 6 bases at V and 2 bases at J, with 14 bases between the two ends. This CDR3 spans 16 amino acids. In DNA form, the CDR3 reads TGTGCCAGCAGGGATTTTGGGGGCACTGGGGCCAACGTCCTGACTTTC. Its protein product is CASRDFGGTGANVLTF.

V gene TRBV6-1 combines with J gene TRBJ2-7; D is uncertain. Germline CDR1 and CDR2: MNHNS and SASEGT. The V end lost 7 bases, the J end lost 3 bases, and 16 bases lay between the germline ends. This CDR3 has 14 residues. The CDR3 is CASTRGWGDYEQYF. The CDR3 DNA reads TGTGCCAGCACCCGAGGCTGGGGTGACTACGAGCAGTACTTC.

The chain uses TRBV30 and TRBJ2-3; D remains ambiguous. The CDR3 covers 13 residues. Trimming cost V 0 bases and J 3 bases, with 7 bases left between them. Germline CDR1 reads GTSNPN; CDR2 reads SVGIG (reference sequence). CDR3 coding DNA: TGTGCCTGGAGTGTAGTCAAAACAGATACGCAGTATTTT. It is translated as CAWSVVKTDTQYF.

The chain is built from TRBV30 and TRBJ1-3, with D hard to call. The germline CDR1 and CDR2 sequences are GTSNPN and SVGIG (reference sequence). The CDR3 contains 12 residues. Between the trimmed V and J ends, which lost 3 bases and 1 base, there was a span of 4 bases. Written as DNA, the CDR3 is TGTGCCTGGAGGAGGTCTGGAAACACCATATATTTT. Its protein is CAWRRSGNTIYF.

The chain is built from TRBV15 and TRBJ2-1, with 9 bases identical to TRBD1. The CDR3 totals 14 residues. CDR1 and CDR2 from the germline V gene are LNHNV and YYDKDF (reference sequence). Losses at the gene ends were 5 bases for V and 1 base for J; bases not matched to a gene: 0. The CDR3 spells CATSGTGSYNEQFF. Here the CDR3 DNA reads TGTGCCACCAGCGGGACAGGGTCCTACAATGAGCAGTTCTTC.

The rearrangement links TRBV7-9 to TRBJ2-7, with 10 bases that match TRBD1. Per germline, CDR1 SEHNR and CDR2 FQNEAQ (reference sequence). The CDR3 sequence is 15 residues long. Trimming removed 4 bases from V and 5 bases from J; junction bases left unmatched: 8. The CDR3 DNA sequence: TGTGCCAGCAGCTGGATCCGGGACAGGGGAAACGAGCAGTACTTC. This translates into CASSWIRDRGNEQYF.

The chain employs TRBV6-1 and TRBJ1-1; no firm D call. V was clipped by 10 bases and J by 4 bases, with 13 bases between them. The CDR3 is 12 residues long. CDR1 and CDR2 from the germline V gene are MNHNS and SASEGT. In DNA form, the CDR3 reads TGTGCCACCGACCCTGAAAGCACTGAAGCTTTCTTT. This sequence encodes CATDPESTEAFF.

CDR3 bases: TGTGCCAGCAGCGCCCCCACTGAAGCTTTCTTT. This translates into CASSAPTEAFF. The chain couples TRBV13 to TRBJ1-1; D is unclear. Per germline, CDR1 PRHDT and CDR2 FYEKMQ (reference sequence). The CDR3 contains 11 residues. V dropped 5 bases and J dropped 4 bases, with 5 bases sitting between them.

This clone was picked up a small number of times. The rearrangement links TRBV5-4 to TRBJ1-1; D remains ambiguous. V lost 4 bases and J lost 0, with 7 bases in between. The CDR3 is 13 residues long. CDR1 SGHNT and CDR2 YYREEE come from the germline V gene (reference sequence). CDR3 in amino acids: CASSLPLNTEAFF. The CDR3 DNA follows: TGTGCCAGCAGCCTCCCTTTGAACACTGAAGCTTTCTTT.

CDR3: CASSFLGYEQYF. The CDR3 nucleotides read TGTGCCAGCAGCTTCCTCGGGTACGAGCAGTACTTC. The gene calls are TRBV7-9 and TRBJ2-7; D remains ambiguous. Trimming left V 3 bases short and J 4 bases short, with 7 bases between. The V gene's germline CDR1 is SEHNR and CDR2 FQNEAQ (reference sequence). The CDR3 runs to 12 residues.

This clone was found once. The CDR3 protein is CASSIRDGFSEAQYF. The CDR3 nucleotides are TGCGCCAGCAGCATCCGGGACGGCTTTTCTGAAGCGCAGTATTTT. This chain joins TRBV5-1 and TRBJ2-3, with D perhaps given as TRBD1 or TRBD2 (5 bases each). Trimming took off 4 bases at V and 10 bases at J, with 22 bases between the two ends. The CDR3 is made up of 15 amino acids. The germline V gene has CDR1 SGHRS and CDR2 YFSETQ. Complete variable domain (other parts from reference TRBV5-1 and TRBJ2-3): KAGVTQTPRYLIKTRGQQVTLSCSPISGHRSVSWYQQTPGQGLQFLFEYFSETQRNKGNFPGRFSGRQFSNSRSEMNVSTLELGDSALYLCASSIRDGFSEAQYFGPGTRLTVL.

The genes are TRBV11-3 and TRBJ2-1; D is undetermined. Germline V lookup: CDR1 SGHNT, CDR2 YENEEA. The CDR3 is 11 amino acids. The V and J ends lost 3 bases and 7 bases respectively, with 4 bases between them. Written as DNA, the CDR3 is TGTGCCAGCAGCTTGTCAAATGAGCAGTTCTTC. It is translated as CASSLSNEQFF.

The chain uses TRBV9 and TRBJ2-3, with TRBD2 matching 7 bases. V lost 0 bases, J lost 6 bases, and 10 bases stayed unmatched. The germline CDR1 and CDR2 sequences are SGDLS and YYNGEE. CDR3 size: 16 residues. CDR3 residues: CASSVDGEGGWDTQYF. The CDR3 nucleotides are TGTGCCAGCAGCGTAGATGGGGAGGGCGGCTGGGATACGCAGTATTTT.

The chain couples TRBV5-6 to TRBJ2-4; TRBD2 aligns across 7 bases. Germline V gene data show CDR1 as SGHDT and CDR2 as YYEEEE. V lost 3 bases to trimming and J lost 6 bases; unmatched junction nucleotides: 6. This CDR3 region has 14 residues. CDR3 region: CASSSTSRRNIQYF. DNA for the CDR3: TGTGCCAGCAGCTCGACTAGCCGCCGAAACATTCAGTACTTC.

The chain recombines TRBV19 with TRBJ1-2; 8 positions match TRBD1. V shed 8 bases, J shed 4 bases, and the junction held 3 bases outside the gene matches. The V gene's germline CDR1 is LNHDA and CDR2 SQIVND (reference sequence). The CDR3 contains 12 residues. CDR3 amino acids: CASADRGYGYTF. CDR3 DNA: TGTGCCAGTGCCGACAGGGGCTATGGCTACACCTTC.

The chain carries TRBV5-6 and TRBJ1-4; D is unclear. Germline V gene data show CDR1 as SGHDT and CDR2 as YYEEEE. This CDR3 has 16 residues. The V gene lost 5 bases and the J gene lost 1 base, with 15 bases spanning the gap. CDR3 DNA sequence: TGTGCCAGCAGTTTATCCGTGGGCCGAACTAATGAAAAACTGTTTTTT. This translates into CASSLSVGRTNEKLFF.

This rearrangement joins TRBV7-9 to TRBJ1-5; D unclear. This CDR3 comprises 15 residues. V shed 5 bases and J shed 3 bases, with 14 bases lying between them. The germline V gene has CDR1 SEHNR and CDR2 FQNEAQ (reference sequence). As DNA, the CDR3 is TGTGCCAGCAGCAAAGGCGACCGTTTCAATCAGCCCCAGCATTTT. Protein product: CASSKGDRFNQPQHF.

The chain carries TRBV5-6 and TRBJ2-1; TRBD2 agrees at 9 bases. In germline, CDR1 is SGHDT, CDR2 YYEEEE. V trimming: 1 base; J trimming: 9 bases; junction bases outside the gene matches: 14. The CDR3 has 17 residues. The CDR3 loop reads CASSLSSRGRAHGEQFF. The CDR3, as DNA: TGTGCCAGCAGCTTGTCGAGTCGCGGGAGGGCTCACGGTGAGCAGTTCTTC. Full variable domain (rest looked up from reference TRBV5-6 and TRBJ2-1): DAGVTQSPTHLIKTRGQQVTLRCSPKSGHDTVSWYQQALGQGPQFIFQYYEEEERQRGNFPDRFSGHQFPNYSSELNVNALLLGDSALYLCASSLSSRGRAHGEQFFGPGTRLTVL.

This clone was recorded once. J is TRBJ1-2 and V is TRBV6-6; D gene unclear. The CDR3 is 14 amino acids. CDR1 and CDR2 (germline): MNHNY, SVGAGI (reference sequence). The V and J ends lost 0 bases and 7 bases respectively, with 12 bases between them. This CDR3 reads CASSYSSFNGGYTF. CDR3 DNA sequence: TGTGCCAGCAGTTACTCGAGTTTTAATGGTGGCTACACCTTC.